Presented here are 15 T cell receptor beta chains from one specimen sequenced in a study of identical twins. MiXCR, run by TCRdb on the 5' RACE reads, gives a single entry per CDR3 protein. This table holds about 530,000 distinct CDR3 sequences, roughly 15% found once. The same data also contributed to another study, on yellow fever vaccine responses in identical twins.

The source material was CD4+ T cells sorted from blood. All receptors come from a woman between 18 and 29 years old in good health.

This clonotype has more than one count but fewer than ten. This sequence joins TRBV5-1 and TRBJ2-7; TRBD1 matches 8 bases. With V trimmed by 5 bases and J by 6 bases, 1 base remained unmatched. CDR3 length: 11 amino acids. Germline V CDR1 and CDR2: SGHRS, YFSETQ. The CDR3 loop reads CASRQGVEQYF. CDR3 coding DNA: TGCGCCAGCAGACAGGGGGTCGAGCAGTACTTC.

V and J are TRBV3-1 and TRBJ2-7; D gene unclear. CDR3 length: 12 amino acids. Trimming removed 5 bases at V and 2 bases at J, with 7 bases between. In germline, CDR1 is LGHDT, CDR2 YNNKEL (reference sequence). This CDR3 reads CASSNSPYEQYV. The CDR3 coding sequence is TGTGCCAGCAGCAACAGTCCCTACGAGCAGTACGTC.

The V and J genes are TRBV12-3 or TRBV12-4 and TRBJ2-7, with no clear D. Trimming pared 6 bases from V and 2 bases from J, leaving 14 bases between. The length of the CDR3 is 14 residues. CDR3: CASSPNIITYEQYF. The DNA for the CDR3 is TGTGCCAGCAGCCCTAACATAATCACCTACGAGCAGTACTTC.

This clonotype has ten or more counts. The rearrangement links TRBV7-2 to TRBJ2-2; D unclear. Germline V gene lookup returns CDR1 SGHTA and CDR2 FQGNSA. The CDR3 length is 13 residues. V was pared by 3 bases and J by 4 bases, with 6 bases between. As DNA, the CDR3 is TGTGCCAGCAGCTTGGGGTTCACCGGGGAGCTGTTTTTT. Translation gives CASSLGFTGELFF. Full variable domain (remainder filled in from reference TRBV7-2 and TRBJ2-2): GAGVSQSPSNKVTEKGKDVELRCDPISGHTALYWYRQSLGQGLEFLIYFQGNSAPDKSGLPSDRFSAERTGGSVSTLTIQRTQQEDSAVYLCASSLGFTGELFFGEGSRLTVL.

This chain connects TRBV7-2 to TRBJ1-5; 8 bases are shared with TRBD1. The CDR3 has 16 residues. The V gene's germline CDR1 is SGHTA and CDR2 FQGNSA. The V gene end was trimmed by 2 bases and the J gene end by 7 bases; junction bases not matched to a gene: 10. CDR3 DNA: TGTGCCAGCAGCTTATCGGCAGGGGGCGCGGAACAGCCCCAGCATTTT. Translating gives CASSLSAGGAEQPQHF.

A few counts support this clonotype. In DNA, the CDR3 is TGTGCCAGCAGGTCCACGGGTACTGAAGCTTTCTTT. Amino acid sequence: CASRSTGTEAFF. This chain uses TRBV6-5 with TRBJ1-1, with D uncertain. Between the trimmed V and J ends, which lost 6 bases and 5 bases, there was a span of 10 bases. The CDR3 loop spans 12 amino acids. Looked up from germline, CDR1 is MNHEY and CDR2 is SVGAGI.

This clonotype occurred many times. The chain uses TRBV3-1 and TRBJ1-1, with TRBD1 as a possible D gene (5 bases). Germline-derived CDR1 and CDR2 are LGHDT and YNNKEL (reference sequence). The CDR3 is 11 amino acids. Trimming shortened V by 3 bases and J by 8 bases, and 7 bases separated the two germline ends. The CDR3 protein is CASSHEGEAFF. DNA of the CDR3: TGTGCCAGCAGCCACGAGGGGGAAGCTTTCTTT.

This clonotype has just a few counts. V is TRBV27 and J is TRBJ1-1, with D possibly matching TRBD1 (5 bases). There are 11 residues in the CDR3. Germline V CDR1 and CDR2: MNHEY, SMNVEV (reference sequence). The V and J ends lost 5 bases and 10 bases respectively, with 11 bases between them. The CDR3 sequence is CASSRGGTAFF. The DNA for the CDR3 is TGTGCCAGCAGTCGGGGGGGGACAGCTTTCTTT.

This clonotype has just a few counts. The CDR3 reads CSAPDPGNEQFF. DNA of the CDR3: TGCAGTGCTCCAGACCCGGGGAATGAGCAGTTCTTC. This chain links TRBV20-1 with TRBJ2-1; tentative D call: TRBD2 (5 bases). Between the trimmed V and J ends, which lost 5 bases and 7 bases, there was a span of 12 bases. The CDR3 length is 12 residues. Looked up from germline, CDR1 is DFQATT and CDR2 is SNEGSKA (reference sequence).

J is TRBJ2-7 and V is TRBV25-1; a possible D gene is TRBD1 (5 bases). The CDR3 spans 15 residues. With 6 bases removed from V and 4 bases from J, the gap between germline ends came to 19 bases. Germline lookup yields CDR1 MGHDK and CDR2 SYGVNS. The CDR3 region has the DNA TGTGCCAGCAGCTCCACACAGGTGTCGTCGTACGAGCAGTACTTC. It encodes CASSSTQVSSYEQYF.

This clonotype was observed a few times. The chain joins TRBV27 to TRBJ2-4; no reliable D call. The germline gives CDR1 MNHEY, CDR2 SMNVEV (reference sequence). The CDR3 runs to 17 residues. Deletions cut 0 bases from V and 0 bases from J, with 12 bases between. The CDR3 DNA follows: TGTGCCAGCAGTTTATCCCTCCCGTCTAGAGCCAAAAACATTCAGTACTTC. Translation gives CASSLSLPSRAKNIQYF.

This clonotype has a count of ten or more. This CDR3 is CASSQDGTSVSGELFF. The CDR3 bases are TGTGCCAGCAGCCAGGACGGGACTAGCGTGTCCGGGGAGCTGTTTTTT. The V and J genes are TRBV4-2 and TRBJ2-2; 10 bases fit TRBD2. V gave up 3 bases and J gave up 6 bases; unmatched junction bases: 7. CDR3 length: 16 residues. CDR1 is LGHNA and CDR2 is YNFKEQ in the germline V gene.

This clonotype was seen a handful of times. The CDR3 loop is CASGRFSYNEQFF. CDR3 DNA: TGTGCCAGCGGTAGGTTCTCCTACAATGAGCAGTTCTTC. The chain is built from TRBV28 and TRBJ2-1; D unresolved. The CDR3 runs 13 residues. Germline V gene lookup returns CDR1 MDHEN and CDR2 SYDVKM. Trimming stripped 8 bases from V and 0 bases from J, with 8 bases between.

The CDR3 region is CASSHGFRTGSNEQFF. The CDR3 coding sequence is TGTGCCAGCAGCCACGGATTTAGGACGGGTTCGAATGAGCAGTTCTTC. J is TRBJ2-1 and V is TRBV12-3 or TRBV12-4; D remains ambiguous. V lost 6 bases and J 7 bases, leaving 22 bases between the germline ends. The CDR3 runs 16 residues.

This clonotype was seen many times. This chain's CDR3 is CASSLVGDSYNEQFF. In DNA, the CDR3 is TGTGCCAGCAGTTTAGTCGGGGACTCCTACAATGAGCAGTTCTTC. The chain employs TRBV12-3 or TRBV12-4 and TRBJ2-1; a weak D match, TRBD2 (5 bases). The CDR3 runs to 15 residues. The germline V and J ends were trimmed by 1 base and 0 bases, with 7 bases remaining between them.